This paragraph reports one T cell receptor beta chain. Its antigen is currently not known. Per-base qualities were not stored, and no clone one base away is much larger. All donors were healthy Caucasians. Miltenyi CD45RO+ enrichment and human naive T-cell isolation kits were used to isolate memory (CD45RO+) and naive T cells from PBMC. This record belongs to a study of identical twins (dated by TCRdb to about 2016). With respect to the entire study: To test whether fetal clonotypes persist, the study used deep sequencing on TCR alpha and beta repertoires from monozygotic twins, unrelated adults of various ages, and cord blood. Replicate twin experiments were performed at different times using different library preparation protocols to rule out contamination.

Receptor libraries were prepared by 5' RACE. TCRdb lists the instrument as Illumina HiSeq 2000. Template switching added a universal primer binding site, and the final cDNA carried a unique molecular identifier that allowed TCR cDNA molecules to be counted accurately. First-strand cDNA for TCR alpha and beta chains was synthesized from specific primers in the conserved constant-segment region. To control for contamination, every cDNA library was double barcoded, receiving both a SMART-Mk sample barcode and Illumina barcodes. Two successive PCR steps introduced TruSeq adapter sequences along with Illumina sample barcodes. TCR alpha and beta cDNA libraries were sequenced on the Illumina HiSeq platform with custom primers. The paper's processing steps were these. Raw reads were processed with MiGEC to extract unique molecular identifiers, and MiXCR was used to determine CDR3 positions. Recombination models were inferred per individual with the repgenHMM and IGoR tools using an EM algorithm. Shared clonotypes were analyzed with the tcR package in R, and sharing was normalized by the product of cloneset sizes. To study raw recombination without the effects of thymic and clonal selection, out-of-frame nonproductive sequences were analyzed. TCRdb reanalyzed the raw reads on its own, using fastp at Q25 for trimming and MiXCR for clone calling, and kept in-frame beta chains. Duplicate CDR3 protein sequences are folded into a single record with the most common DNA and genes. The authors' filters were not applied to this entry. This sample comprises hundreds of thousands of distinct CDR3 sequences, roughly 10% of them detected only once. The ten largest clones capture 4.5% to 5.5% of the sample.

The investigation overall reported the following: Compared with coincidental sharing between unrelated individuals, an excess of low generation-probability sequences was observed among out-of-frame TCR alpha sequences shared between twins. Fewer insertions were carried by abundant cord blood beta clonotypes, a similar but weaker trend appeared in young adult naive repertoires, and no such trend appeared in memory repertoires. Because the same donors could not be followed over many years, the conclusions relied on cross-sectional statistical analysis. Excess twin sharing in beta out-of-frame sequences was weaker because fewer shared sequences lowered the signal-to-noise ratio. Invariant T cells such as MAIT and iNKT could partly confound zero-insertion analyses, though diverse VJ usage argued against this for most clonotypes. In monozygotic twins, recombination models systematically underestimated out-of-frame TCR alpha sharing, but the models matched the sharing seen between unrelated individuals.

This TCR was sampled from a young woman in good health. The sample taken for sequencing was memory (CD45RO+) T cells sorted from blood. The cell subset or site label on this specimen signifies: CD45RO+ enriched T cells.

The CDR3 loop reads CASSWPGQGYEQYF. The sequenced DNA is TGTGCCAGCAGCTGGCCGGGACAGGGCTACGAGCAGTACTTC. The sequence joins TRBV7-2 to TRBJ2-7, and 9 junctional nucleotides match TRBD1. The CDR3 contains 14 residues, cysteine and phenylalanine counted. Only CDR3 DNA remains: 42 bases, in frame from the first base. The germline V end is reduced by 4 bases and the J end by 3 bases; junction bases left unmatched: 4. In the germline V gene, CDR1 corresponds to SGHTA and CDR2 to FQGNSA.